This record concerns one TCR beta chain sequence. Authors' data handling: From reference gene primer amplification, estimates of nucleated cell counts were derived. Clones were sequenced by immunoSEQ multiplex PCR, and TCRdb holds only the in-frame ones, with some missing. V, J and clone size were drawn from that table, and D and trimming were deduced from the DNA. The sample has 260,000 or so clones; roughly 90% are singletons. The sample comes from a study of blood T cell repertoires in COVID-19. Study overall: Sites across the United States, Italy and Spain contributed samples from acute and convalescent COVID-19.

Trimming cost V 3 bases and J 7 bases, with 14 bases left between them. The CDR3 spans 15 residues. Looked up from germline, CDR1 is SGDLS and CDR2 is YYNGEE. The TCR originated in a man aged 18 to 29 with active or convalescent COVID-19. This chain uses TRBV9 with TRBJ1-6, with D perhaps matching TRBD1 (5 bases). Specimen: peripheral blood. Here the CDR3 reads CASSAGDFDNSPLHF. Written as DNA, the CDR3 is TGTGCCAGCAGCGCGGGGGACTTTGACAATTCACCCCTCCACTTT.